The T cell receptor (beta chain) described here comes from a study of Ad26.COV2.S vaccination and SARS-CoV-2 variants. Of note for this clone: The antigen remains undetermined.

Noted treatment: about 20 received Ad26.COV2.S at low or high dose, single or two shots; several received placebo; per-sample allocation not given. Specimens were obtained on day 63 following the first vaccine or placebo injection. It was an adult aged 18-55 years in Boston who was the donor. Its platform was an Ad26 vector, and its expressed antigen was Wuhan-strain SARS-CoV-2 spike. This CDR3 has 13 residues. Trimming removed 2 bases at V and 5 bases at J, with 9 bases between. Germline V gene sequence: CDR1 SGHAT, CDR2 FQNNGV. Generated by immunoSEQ multiplex PCR, the TCRdb table keeps only in-frame clones and is missing some. Here the sample spans some 350,000 clones, 70% to 90% being singletons. Study observations and caveats: Reportedly, spike-specific CD8+ and CD4+ T cell responses achieved substantial breadth once vaccination had taken place. Using TCR breadth and depth analyses may have led to underestimated total T cell responses.

The source material was peripheral blood, sampled in a trial of Ad26.COV2.S vaccine versus placebo. The chain carries TRBV11-2 and TRBJ1-1; possible D gene TRBD1, 5 bases. This receptor was obtained from a person between 18 and 65 years old who received the Ad26.COV2.S COVID-19 vaccine or a placebo. The CDR3 DNA sequence: TGTGCCAGCAGCTTACAGGGAGAGACTGAAGCTTTCTTT. Protein: CASSLQGETEAFF.